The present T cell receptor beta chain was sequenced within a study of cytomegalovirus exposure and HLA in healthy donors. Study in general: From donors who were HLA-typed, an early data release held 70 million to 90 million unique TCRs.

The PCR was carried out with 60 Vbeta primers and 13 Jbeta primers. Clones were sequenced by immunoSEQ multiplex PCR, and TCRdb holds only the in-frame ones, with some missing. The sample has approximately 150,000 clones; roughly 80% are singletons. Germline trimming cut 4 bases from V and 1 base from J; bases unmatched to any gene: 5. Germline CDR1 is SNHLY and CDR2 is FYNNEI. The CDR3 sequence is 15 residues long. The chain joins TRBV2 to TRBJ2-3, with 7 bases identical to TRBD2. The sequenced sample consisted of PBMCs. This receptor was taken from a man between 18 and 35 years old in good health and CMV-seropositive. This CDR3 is CASSGQRERTDTQYF. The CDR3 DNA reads TGTGCCAGCAGTGGGCAGCGGGAACGCACAGATACGCAGTATTTT.